This T cell receptor (beta chain) was sequenced for a study of blood T cells in healthy people across ages. The V gene end was trimmed by 4 bases and the J gene end by 2 bases; junction bases not matched to a gene: 3. The germline gives CDR1 SGHAT, CDR2 FQNNGV. The CDR3 loop spans 15 amino acids. A second PCR of 7 to 11 cycles used a sample-barcoded 5' primer and a J-beta primer mix. Every cDNA was tagged by a template-switch adaptor with 12 random nucleotides. One entry per CDR3 protein results from TCRdb running MiXCR on the 5' RACE reads. The table records some 800,000 distinct CDR3 sequences, around 43% of them present only once.

This chain connects TRBV11-2 to TRBJ2-1, with 9 positions matching TRBD1. The source material was blood. This receptor was obtained from a man in his 60s in good health. The CDR3 loop reads CASSSDRGTYNEQFF. The CDR3 coding sequence is TGTGCCAGCAGCTCGGACAGGGGCACCTACAATGAGCAGTTCTTC.